This is a list of T cell receptor beta chains from one sample in a study of CD8+CD57+ T cells in acquired aplastic anemia. TCRdb reprocessed the reads with MiXCR, giving one entry per CDR3 protein. The table lists 55,000 to 80,000 distinct CDR3 sequences, approximately 51% of them singletons. Sequencing was carried out using sorted CD4+, CD8+, or CD8+CD57+ T cells (not recorded which) from PBMCs. The receptors originated from a human donor in good health, serving as a control. CDR3s include the opening cysteine and the closing phenylalanine or tryptophan. The D gene is left open where the match is weak. Only part of the rows carry a size: once, few, many, or a class if the clone is expanded.

D,size,V,J,CDR3,DNA
.,.,TRBV29-1,TRBJ2-1,CSVAGVRDSYNEQFF,TGCAGCGTGGCTGGAGTGAGGGACTCCTACAATGAGCAGTTCTTC
.,.,TRBV18,TRBJ1-1,CASSPLPGGLNTEAFF,TGTGCCAGCTCACCTCTCCCTGGGGGGCTGAACACTGAAGCTTTCTTT
TRBD2,many,TRBV27,TRBJ2-7,CASSLTIGLAVYEQYF,TGTGCCAGCAGTTTAACAATCGGACTAGCTGTCTACGAGCAGTACTTC
.,.,TRBV2,TRBJ1-1,CAIRTMNTEAFF,TGTGCGATCAGGACGATGAACACTGAAGCTTTCTTT
TRBD1,many,TRBV9,TRBJ1-6,CASSARDSYNSPLHF,TGTGCCAGCAGCGCCCGGGACAGTTATAATTCACCCCTCCACTTT
.,few,TRBV10-3,TRBJ1-2,CAISGQSSSYGYTF,TGTGCCATCAGTGGACAGTCCTCGAGCTATGGCTACACCTTC
.,many,TRBV6-4,TRBJ2-5,CASSDPETQYF,TGTGCCAGCAGTGACCCAGAGACCCAGTACTTC
.,.,TRBV7-6,TRBJ1-1,CASSLAGFDTEAFF,TGTGCCAGCAGCTTAGCGGGTTTTGACACTGAAGCTTTCTTT
.,many,TRBV20-1,TRBJ1-1,CSARDMNTEAFF,TGCAGTGCTAGGGACATGAACACTGAAGCTTTCTTT
TRBD1,.,TRBV12-3/TRBV12-4,TRBJ2-7,CASKPGQETYEQYF,TGTGCCAGCAAACCGGGACAGGAGACCTACGAGCAGTACTTC
.,.,TRBV7-9,TRBJ1-6,CASSLWGNPLHF,TGTGCCAGCAGCCTATGGGGAAACCCCCTCCACTTT
.,.,TRBV6-5,TRBJ1-6,CGSSWTALSPLHF,TGTGGTAGCAGTTGGACAGCTCTTTCACCCCTCCACTTT
TRBD2,many,TRBV6-1,TRBJ2-1,CASSRLAGVNNEQFF,TGTGCCAGCAGCAGACTAGCGGGGGTTAACAATGAGCAGTTCTTC
.,many,TRBV7-2,TRBJ2-3,CASSLIVPDTQYF,TGTGCCAGCAGCTTGATTGTCCCAGATACGCAGTATTTT
.,.,TRBV11-1,TRBJ2-3,CASSPGDQSTDTQYF,TGTGCCAGCAGCCCCGGGGACCAAAGCACAGATACGCAGTATTTT
.,.,TRBV7-9,TRBJ1-6,CASSLGVGGNSPLHF,TGTGCCAGCAGCTTGGGCGTAGGTGGAAATTCACCCCTCCACTTT
.,few,TRBV5-1,TRBJ1-2,CASSPGQSYGYTF,TGCGCCAGTAGCCCGGGGCAGTCCTATGGCTACACCTTC
.,.,TRBV15,TRBJ1-1,CATTKQQYGVTEAFF,TGTGCCACCACCAAGCAACAGTACGGGGTCACTGAAGCTTTCTTT
.,many,TRBV10-3,TRBJ2-2,CAISTPPPGQRTLDTGELFF,TGTGCCATCAGTACTCCCCCGCCGGGCCAAAGGACGTTGGACACCGGGGAGCTGTTTTTT
TRBD2,.,TRBV4-1,TRBJ2-7,CASSHMRSGAYEQYF,TGCGCCAGCAGCCACATGCGTAGCGGGGCCTACGAGCAGTACTTC
TRBD1,many,TRBV11-2,TRBJ2-1,CASSPPTGFGNEQFF,TGTGCCAGCAGCCCTCCGACAGGGTTTGGCAATGAGCAGTTCTTC
.,medium-sized,TRBV19,TRBJ1-2,CASTHVGYYGYTF,TGTGCCAGTACACACGTCGGTTACTATGGCTACACCTTC
.,.,TRBV2,TRBJ1-6,CASNPVDGANSPLHF,TGTGCCAGCAACCCCGTTGATGGAGCTAATTCACCCCTCCACTTT
.,medium-sized,TRBV2,TRBJ1-2,CASPAGNADYGYTF,TGTGCCTCTCCGGCCGGGAATGCTGACTATGGCTACACCTTC
.,.,TRBV5-8,TRBJ1-2,CASRRRRVNYGYTF,TGTGCCAGCAGGCGTAGGAGGGTTAACTATGGCTACACCTTC
.,many,TRBV4-1,TRBJ1-1,CASSQVRGMNTEAFF,TGCGCCAGCAGCCAAGTAAGAGGGATGAACACTGAAGCTTTCTTT
.,.,TRBV9,TRBJ1-3,CASSFRGTSGNTIYF,TGTGCCAGCAGCTTCCGGGGCACCTCTGGAAACACCATATATTTT
.,.,TRBV2,TRBJ2-2,CASTRLDTGELFF,TGTGCCAGCACCAGGCTCGACACCGGGGAGCTGTTTTTT
.,.,TRBV7-6,TRBJ1-6,CASRLQESSPLHF,TGTGCCAGCAGACTTCAGGAGAGTTCACCCCTCCACTTT
TRBD1,many,TRBV30,TRBJ1-2,CACRDRSYYGYTF,TGTGCCTGTCGGGACAGGAGCTACTATGGCTACACCTTC
.,.,TRBV15,TRBJ1-2,CATSNQGGWGYTF,TGTGCCACCAGCAACCAAGGGGGTTGGGGCTACACCTTC
.,medium-sized,TRBV10-3,TRBJ2-5,CAISESEAAQYQETQYF,TGTGCCATCAGTGAGTCGGAGGCTGCCCAGTACCAAGAGACCCAGTACTTC
TRBD1,many,TRBV11-2,TRBJ1-3,CASSLGQGAWAIYF,TGTGCCAGCAGCTTAGGACAGGGGGCTTGGGCCATATATTTT
.,.,TRBV20-1,TRBJ2-3,CSARVASFHTDTQYF,TGCAGTGCTAGAGTCGCTAGCTTTCACACAGATACGCAGTATTTT
.,.,TRBV7-9,TRBJ1-2,CASSLGGADTYGYTF,TGTGCCAGCAGCCTTGGGGGGGCGGATACCTATGGCTACACCTTC
TRBD1,once,TRBV10-3,TRBJ1-2,CAISEPGQGGGSYTF,TGTGCCATCAGTGAACCGGGACAGGGGGGTGGAAGCTACACCTTC
.,many,TRBV12-5,TRBJ1-5,CASGLSPFNQPQHF,TGTGCTAGTGGTTTGAGCCCGTTCAATCAGCCCCAGCATTTT
.,.,TRBV19,TRBJ2-1,CASSINRGLDDEQFF,TGTGCCAGTAGTATCAATCGGGGGTTAGACGATGAGCAGTTCTTC
.,many,TRBV9,TRBJ1-1,CASSPRGGANTEAFF,TGTGCCAGCAGCCCCAGAGGGGGTGCGAACACTGAAGCTTTCTTT
.,.,TRBV6-1,TRBJ1-3,CASSPHAEGRTIYF,TGTGCCAGCAGTCCCCATGCAGAGGGGCGCACCATATATTTT